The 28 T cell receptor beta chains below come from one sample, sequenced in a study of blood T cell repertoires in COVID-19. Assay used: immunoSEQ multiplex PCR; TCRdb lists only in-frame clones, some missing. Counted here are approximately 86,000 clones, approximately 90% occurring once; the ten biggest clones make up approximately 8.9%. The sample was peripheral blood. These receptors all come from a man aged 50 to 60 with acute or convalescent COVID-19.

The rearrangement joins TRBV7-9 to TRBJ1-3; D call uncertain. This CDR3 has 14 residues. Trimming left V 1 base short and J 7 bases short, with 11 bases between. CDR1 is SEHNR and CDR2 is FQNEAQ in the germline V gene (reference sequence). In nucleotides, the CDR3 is TGTGCCAGCAGCTTAGGTGGTGGAGTGAACACCATATATTTT. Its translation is CASSLGGGVNTIYF.

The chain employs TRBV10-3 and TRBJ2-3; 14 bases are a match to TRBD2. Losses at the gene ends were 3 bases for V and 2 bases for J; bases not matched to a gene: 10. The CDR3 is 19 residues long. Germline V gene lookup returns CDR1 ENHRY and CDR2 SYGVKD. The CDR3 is CAISDLLTSGGANTDTQYF. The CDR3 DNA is TGTGCCATCAGTGACTTACTGACTAGCGGGGGGGCCAACACAGATACGCAGTATTTT.

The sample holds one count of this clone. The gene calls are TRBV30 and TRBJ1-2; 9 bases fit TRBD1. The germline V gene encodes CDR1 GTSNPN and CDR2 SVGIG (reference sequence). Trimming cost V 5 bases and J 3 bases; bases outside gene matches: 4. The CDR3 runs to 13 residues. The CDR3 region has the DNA TGTGCCTGGGGGACAGGGCGCTACTATGGCTACACCTTC. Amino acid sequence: CAWGTGRYYGYTF.

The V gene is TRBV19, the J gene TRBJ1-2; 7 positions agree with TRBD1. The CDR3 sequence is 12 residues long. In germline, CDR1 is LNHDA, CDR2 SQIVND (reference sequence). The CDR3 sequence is CAGSTGYYGYTF. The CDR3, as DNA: TGTGCGGGATCGACAGGGTACTATGGCTACACCTTC. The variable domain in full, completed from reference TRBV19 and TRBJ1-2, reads DGGITQSPKYLFRKEGQNVTLSCEQNLNHDAMYWYRQDPGQGLRLIYYSQIVNDFQKGDIAEGYSVSREKKESFPLTVTSAQKNPTAFYLCAGSTGYYGYTFGSGTRLTVV.

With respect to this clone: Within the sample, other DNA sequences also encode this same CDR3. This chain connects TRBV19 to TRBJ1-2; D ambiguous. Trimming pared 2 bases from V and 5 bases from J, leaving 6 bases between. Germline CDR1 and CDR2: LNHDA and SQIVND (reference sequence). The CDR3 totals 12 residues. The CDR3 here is CASSISVYGYTF. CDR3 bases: TGTGCCAGTAGTATATCAGTATATGGCTACACCTTC.

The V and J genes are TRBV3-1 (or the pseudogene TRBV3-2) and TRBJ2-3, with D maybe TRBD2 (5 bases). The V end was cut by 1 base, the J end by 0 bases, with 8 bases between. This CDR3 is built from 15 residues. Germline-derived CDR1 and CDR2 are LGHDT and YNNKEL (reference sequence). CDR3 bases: TGTGCCAGCAGCCAAGGAGGGATCAGCACAGATACGCAGTATTTT. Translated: CASSQGGISTDTQYF.

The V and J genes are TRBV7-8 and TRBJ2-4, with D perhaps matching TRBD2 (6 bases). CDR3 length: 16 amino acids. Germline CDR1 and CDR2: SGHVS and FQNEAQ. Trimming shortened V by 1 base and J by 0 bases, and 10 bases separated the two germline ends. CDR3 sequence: CASSLGRDLAKNIQYF. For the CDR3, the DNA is TGTGCCAGCAGCTTAGGAAGGGACTTAGCCAAAAACATTCAGTACTTC.

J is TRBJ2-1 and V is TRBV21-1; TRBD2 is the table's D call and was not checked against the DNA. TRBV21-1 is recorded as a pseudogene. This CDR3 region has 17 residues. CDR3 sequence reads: CASSKYLRGAFYNEQFF. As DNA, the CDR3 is TGTGCCAGCAGCAAATACCTCCGGGGGGCCTTTTACAATGAGCAGTTCTTC.

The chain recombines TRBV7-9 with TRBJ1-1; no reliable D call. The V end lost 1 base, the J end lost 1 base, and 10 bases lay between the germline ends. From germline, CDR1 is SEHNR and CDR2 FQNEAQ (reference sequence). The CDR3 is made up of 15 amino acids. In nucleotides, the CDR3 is TGTGCCAGCAGCTTAGATGGGAGGAGGAACACTGAAGCTTTCTTT. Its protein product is CASSLDGRRNTEAFF.

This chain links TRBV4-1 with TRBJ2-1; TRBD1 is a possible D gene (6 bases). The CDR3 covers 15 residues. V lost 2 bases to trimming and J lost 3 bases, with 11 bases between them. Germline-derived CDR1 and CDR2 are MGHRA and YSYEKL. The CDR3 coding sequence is TGCGCCAGCAGCCAACGACAGGAACACTACAATGAGCAGTTCTTC. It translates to CASSQRQEHYNEQFF.

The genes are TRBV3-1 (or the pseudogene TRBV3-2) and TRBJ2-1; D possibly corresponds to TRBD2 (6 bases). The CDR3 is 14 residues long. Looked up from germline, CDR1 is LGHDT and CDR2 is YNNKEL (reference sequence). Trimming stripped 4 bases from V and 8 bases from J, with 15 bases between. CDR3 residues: CASSRRRGVDEQFF. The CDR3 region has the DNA TGTGCCAGCAGCCGGCGGCGGGGAGTAGATGAGCAGTTCTTC.

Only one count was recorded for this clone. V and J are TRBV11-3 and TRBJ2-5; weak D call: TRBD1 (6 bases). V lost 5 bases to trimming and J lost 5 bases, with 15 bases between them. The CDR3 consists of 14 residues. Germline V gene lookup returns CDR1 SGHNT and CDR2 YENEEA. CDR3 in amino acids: CASSGGQERETQYF. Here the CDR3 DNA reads TGTGCCAGCAGCGGGGGCCAAGAGCGGGAGACCCAGTACTTC.

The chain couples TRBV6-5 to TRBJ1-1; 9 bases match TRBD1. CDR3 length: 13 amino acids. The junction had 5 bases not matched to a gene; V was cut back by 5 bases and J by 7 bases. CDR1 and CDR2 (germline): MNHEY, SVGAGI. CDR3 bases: TGTGCCAGCAGTCCTGGGGGACAGGGTGAAGCTTTCTTT. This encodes CASSPGGQGEAFF.

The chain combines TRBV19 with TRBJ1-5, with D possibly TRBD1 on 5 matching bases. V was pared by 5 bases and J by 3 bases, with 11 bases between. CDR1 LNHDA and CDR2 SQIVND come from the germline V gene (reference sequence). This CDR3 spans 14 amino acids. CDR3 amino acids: CASSPQTVNQPQHF. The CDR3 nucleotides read TGTGCCAGTAGTCCCCAGACAGTCAATCAGCCCCAGCATTTT.

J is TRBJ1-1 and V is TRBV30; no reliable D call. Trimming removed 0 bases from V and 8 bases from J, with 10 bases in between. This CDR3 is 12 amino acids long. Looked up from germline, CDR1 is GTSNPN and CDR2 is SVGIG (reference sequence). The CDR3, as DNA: TGTGCCTGGAGTGTACAACGGGTCGAAGCTTTCTTT. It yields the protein CAWSVQRVEAFF. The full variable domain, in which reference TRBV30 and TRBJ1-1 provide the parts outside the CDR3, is SQTIHQWPATLVQPVGSPLSLECTVEGTSNPNLYWYRQAAGRGLQLLFYSVGIGQISSEVPQNLSASRPQDRQFILSSKKLLLSDSGFYLCAWSVQRVEAFFGQGTRLTVV.

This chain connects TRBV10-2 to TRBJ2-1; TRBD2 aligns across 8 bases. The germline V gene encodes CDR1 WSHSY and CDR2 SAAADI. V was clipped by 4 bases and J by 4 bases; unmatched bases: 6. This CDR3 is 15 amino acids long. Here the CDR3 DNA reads TGCGCCAGCAGTGCCCGTCGGGGGGGATACAATGAGCAGTTCTTC. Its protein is CASSARRGGYNEQFF.

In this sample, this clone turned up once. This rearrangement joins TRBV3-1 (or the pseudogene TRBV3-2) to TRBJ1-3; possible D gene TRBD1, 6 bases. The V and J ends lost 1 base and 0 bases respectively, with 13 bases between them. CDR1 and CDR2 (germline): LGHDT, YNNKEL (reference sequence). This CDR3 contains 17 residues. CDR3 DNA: TGTGCCAGCAGCCAAGTTAGTAGGGGGGGCTCTGGAAACACCATATATTTT. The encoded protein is CASSQVSRGGSGNTIYF.

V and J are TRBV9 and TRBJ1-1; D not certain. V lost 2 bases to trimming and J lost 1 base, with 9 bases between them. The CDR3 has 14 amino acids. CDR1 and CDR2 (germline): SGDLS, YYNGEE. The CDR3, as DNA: TGTGCCAGCAGCGTGGTACAGACGAACACTGAAGCTTTCTTT. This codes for CASSVVQTNTEAFF.

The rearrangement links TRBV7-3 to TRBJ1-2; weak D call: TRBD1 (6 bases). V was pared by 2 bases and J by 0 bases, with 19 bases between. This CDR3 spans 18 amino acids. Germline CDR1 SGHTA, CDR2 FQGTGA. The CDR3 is CASSLWGRTDPSNYGYTF. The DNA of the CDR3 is TGTGCCAGCAGCTTATGGGGCCGGACAGATCCTTCTAACTATGGCTACACCTTC.

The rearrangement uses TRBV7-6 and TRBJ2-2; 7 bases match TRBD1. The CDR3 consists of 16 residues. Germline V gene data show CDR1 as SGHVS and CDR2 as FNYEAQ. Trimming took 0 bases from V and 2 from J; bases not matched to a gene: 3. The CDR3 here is CASSLAVGGNTGELFF. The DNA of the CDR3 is TGTGCCAGCAGCTTAGCCGTAGGGGGCAACACCGGGGAGCTGTTTTTT.

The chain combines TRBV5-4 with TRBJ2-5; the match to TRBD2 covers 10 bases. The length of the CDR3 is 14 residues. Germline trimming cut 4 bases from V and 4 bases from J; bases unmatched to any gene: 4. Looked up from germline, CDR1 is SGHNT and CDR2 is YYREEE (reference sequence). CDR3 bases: TGTGCCAGCAGCCCTAGCGGGGGCCCAGAGACCCAGTACTTC. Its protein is CASSPSGGPETQYF.

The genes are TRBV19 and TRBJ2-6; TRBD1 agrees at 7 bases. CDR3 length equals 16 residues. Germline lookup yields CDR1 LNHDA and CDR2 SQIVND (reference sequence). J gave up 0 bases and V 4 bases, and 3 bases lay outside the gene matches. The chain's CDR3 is CASSRGQASGANVLTF. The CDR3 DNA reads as TGTGCCAGTAGTAGAGGACAGGCCTCTGGGGCCAACGTCCTGACTTTC.

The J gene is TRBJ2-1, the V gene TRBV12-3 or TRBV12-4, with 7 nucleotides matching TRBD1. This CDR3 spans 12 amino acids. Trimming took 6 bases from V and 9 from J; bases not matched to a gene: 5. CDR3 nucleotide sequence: TGTGCCAGCAGGAACGCAGGGGGTGAGCAGTTCTTC. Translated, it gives CASRNAGGEQFF.

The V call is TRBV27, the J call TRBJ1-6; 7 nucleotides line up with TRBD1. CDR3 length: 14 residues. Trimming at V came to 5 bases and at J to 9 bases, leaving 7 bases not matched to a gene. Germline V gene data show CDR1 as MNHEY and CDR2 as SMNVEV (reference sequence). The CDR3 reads CASSITGVGSPLHF. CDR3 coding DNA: TGTGCCAGCAGTATCACAGGGGTGGGTTCACCCCTCCACTTT.

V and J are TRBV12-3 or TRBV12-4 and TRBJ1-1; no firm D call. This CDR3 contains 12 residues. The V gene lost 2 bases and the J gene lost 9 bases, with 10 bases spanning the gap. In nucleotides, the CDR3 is TGTGCCAGCAGTTTATCTAGTTCTAAAGCTTTCTTT. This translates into CASSLSSSKAFF.

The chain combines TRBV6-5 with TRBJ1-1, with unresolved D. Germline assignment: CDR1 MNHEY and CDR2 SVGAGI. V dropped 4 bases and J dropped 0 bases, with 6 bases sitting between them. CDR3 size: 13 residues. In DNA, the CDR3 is TGTGCCAGCAGTTTAAACATGAACACTGAAGCTTTCTTT. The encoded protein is CASSLNMNTEAFF.

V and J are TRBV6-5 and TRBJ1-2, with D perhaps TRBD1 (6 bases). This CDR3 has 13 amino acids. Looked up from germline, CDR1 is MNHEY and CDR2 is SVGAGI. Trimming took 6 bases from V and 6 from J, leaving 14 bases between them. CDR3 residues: CASRGTPGDGYTF. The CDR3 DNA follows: TGTGCCAGCAGGGGTACGCCAGGGGATGGCTACACCTTC.

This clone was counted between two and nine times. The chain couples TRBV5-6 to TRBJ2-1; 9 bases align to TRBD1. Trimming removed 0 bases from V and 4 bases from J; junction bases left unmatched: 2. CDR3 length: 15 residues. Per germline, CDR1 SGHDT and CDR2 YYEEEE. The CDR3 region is CASSLVGQGYNEQFF. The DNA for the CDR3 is TGTGCCAGCAGCTTGGTGGGACAGGGATACAATGAGCAGTTCTTC. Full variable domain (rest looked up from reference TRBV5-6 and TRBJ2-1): DAGVTQSPTHLIKTRGQQVTLRCSPKSGHDTVSWYQQALGQGPQFIFQYYEEEERQRGNFPDRFSGHQFPNYSSELNVNALLLGDSALYLCASSLVGQGYNEQFFGPGTRLTVL.